This is a list of T cell receptor beta chains from one sample in a study of regulatory T cells in long-lasting Graves disease. Via MiXCR, TCRdb re-called the multiplex PCR reads, giving one row per CDR3 protein. The data hold a few hundred thousand distinct CDR3 sequences, with about 20% observed a single time. These sequences were also reported in another study, on T cells in Graves' hyperthyroidism and ophthalmopathy.

This specimen consisted of peripheral blood mononuclear cells (PBMCs), obtained at new diagnosis, from a patient treated with antithyroid drugs. These receptors originate from a woman aged 30 to 39 with Graves disease. The CDR3 runs from the conserved cysteine through the conserved F or W. The D gene is left open where the match is weak. Size is stated for part of the rows, as once, few or many counts, or as a class when the clone is expanded.

few,TRBJ2-7,.,TRBV5-8,CASSPHRYEQYF,TGTGCCAGCAGCCCGCACCGCTACGAGCAGTACTTC
many,TRBJ1-5,.,TRBV5-1,CASSLVAGSNQPQHF,TGCGCCAGCAGCTTGGTGGCAGGGAGCAATCAGCCCCAGCATTTT
few,TRBJ1-2,TRBD1,TRBV9,CASSVNKGQGSYTF,TGTGCCAGCAGCGTAAACAAAGGACAGGGAAGCTACACCTTC
many,TRBJ2-5,.,TRBV7-9,CASSLGGYKETQYF,TGTGCCAGCAGCTTAGGGGGATACAAAGAGACCCAGTACTTC
few,TRBJ1-2,.,TRBV19,CASSIRVGQYGYTF,TGTGCCAGTAGTATTAGGGTCGGACAGTATGGCTACACCTTC
.,TRBJ2-7,TRBD1,TRBV7-8,CASSPPFGQGSEQYF,TGTGCCAGCAGCCCCCCTTTTGGACAGGGCAGCGAGCAGTACTTC
many,TRBJ1-5,TRBD1,TRBV4-1,CASSPPGQVNQPQHF,TGCGCCAGCAGCCCACCGGGACAGGTCAATCAGCCCCAGCATTTT
many,TRBJ1-2,.,TRBV4-1,CASSQARVGYGYTF,TGCGCCAGCAGCCAGGCCAGGGTCGGCTATGGCTACACCTTC
.,TRBJ1-6,.,TRBV14,CASSRGLYNSPLHF,TGTGCCAGCAGCCGAGGGCTCTATAATTCACCCCTCCACTTT
many,TRBJ1-2,.,TRBV18,CASSRGDSMGYGYTF,TGTGCCAGCTCCCGGGGGGACTCCATGGGCTATGGCTACACCTTC
many,TRBJ2-1,.,TRBV4-1,CASSQVPSRLSGEQFF,TGCGCCAGCAGCCAAGTTCCTAGTAGGCTGAGCGGTGAGCAGTTCTTC
many,TRBJ1-1,.,TRBV5-1,CASSLEPGEAFF,TGCGCCAGCAGCTTGGAACCCGGCGAAGCTTTCTTT
many,TRBJ1-6,.,TRBV7-9,CASSLDSGNSPLHF,TGTGCCAGCAGCTTAGATTCCGGGAATTCACCCCTCCACTTT
.,TRBJ2-3,.,TRBV6-9,CASSYGTQYF,TGTGCCAGCAGTTACGGGACGCAGTATTTT
many,TRBJ2-7,.,TRBV11-2,CASSFSSRGEQYF,TGTGCCAGCAGCTTCTCGAGTCGGGGCGAGCAGTACTTC
.,TRBJ2-1,TRBD2,TRBV2,CASSREGRSSYNEQFF,TGTGCCAGCAGCCGGGAGGGGCGGAGCTCCTACAATGAGCAGTTCTTC
few,TRBJ2-7,TRBD1,TRBV2,CASLGQGKRYEQYF,TGTGCCAGTTTGGGACAGGGAAAAAGGTACGAGCAGTACTTC
many,TRBJ1-1,.,TRBV7-2,CASSSWGGATEAFF,TGTGCCAGCAGCTCTTGGGGAGGAGCCACTGAAGCTTTCTTT
many,TRBJ1-5,TRBD1,TRBV5-1,CASSPGGTGDNQPQHF,TGCGCCAGCAGCCCGGGAGGGACAGGGGACAACCAGCCCCAGCATTTT
many,TRBJ1-5,.,TRBV6-1,CASRGGTGRNQPQHF,TGTGCCAGCAGGGGGGGGACGGGAAGAAATCAGCCCCAGCATTTT
many,TRBJ1-5,.,TRBV10-3,CATGAKNQPQHF,TGTGCCACCGGGGCCAAAAACCAGCCCCAGCATTTT
many,TRBJ2-3,.,TRBV7-9,CASSLVAGSFTDTQYF,TGTGCCAGCAGCTTAGTGGCGGGCTCCTTCACAGATACGCAGTATTTT
many,TRBJ1-1,.,TRBV6-1,CASRSGQLRTEAFF,TGTGCCAGCAGAAGCGGACAGCTTAGGACTGAAGCTTTCTTT
.,TRBJ2-1,TRBD1,TRBV11-2,CASSLVGGQGAGEQFF,TGTGCCAGCAGCTTAGTGGGGGGACAGGGGGCAGGTGAGCAGTTCTTC
many,TRBJ2-1,TRBD2,TRBV27,CASSLSGGAYSYNEQFF,TGTGCCAGCAGTTTATCGGGAGGGGCCTACTCCTACAATGAGCAGTTCTTC
many,TRBJ2-6,TRBD2,TRBV13,CASSLPPGLTGRVDSGANVLTF,TGTGCCAGCAGCCTGCCCCCGGGACTCACGGGGAGGGTAGACTCTGGGGCCAACGTCCTGACTTTC
few,TRBJ2-1,TRBD2,TRBV5-5,CASSLLAGGLNEQFF,TGTGCCAGCAGCTTACTAGCGGGGGGGTTGAATGAGCAGTTCTTC
many,TRBJ1-1,.,TRBV13,CASSLTSGGAAFF,TGTGCCAGCAGTCTCACCTCCGGGGGAGCGGCTTTCTTT
.,TRBJ1-5,TRBD1,TRBV7-9,CASSPLGTGGNQPQHF,TGTGCCAGCAGCCCCCTCGGGACAGGGGGCAATCAGCCCCAGCATTTT
many,TRBJ1-1,.,TRBV7-3,CASSRDGDSEAFF,TGTGCCAGCAGTCGGGATGGGGATAGTGAAGCTTTCTTT
many,TRBJ1-5,TRBD1,TRBV20-1,CSAQQGEQPQHF,TGCAGTGCGCAACAGGGGGAACAGCCCCAGCATTTT
many,TRBJ2-3,.,TRBV9,CASSVLPASTDTQYF,TGTGCCAGCAGCGTACTCCCGGCTAGCACAGATACGCAGTATTTT
many,TRBJ1-1,.,TRBV6-9,CASSYTPTGGRSEAFF,TGTGCCAGCAGTTACACACCAACGGGGGGCCGGAGTGAAGCTTTCTTT
many,TRBJ1-5,.,TRBV27,CASSLWGVDQPQHF,TGTGCCAGCAGTTTATGGGGGGTCGATCAGCCCCAGCATTTT
many,TRBJ2-3,.,TRBV7-9,CASSFGQEGEDTQYF,TGTGCCAGCAGCTTCGGACAGGAGGGTGAAGATACGCAGTATTTT
many,TRBJ2-5,.,TRBV7-9,CASTRDLRSETQYF,TGTGCCAGCACCCGGGACCTCCGGTCGGAGACCCAGTACTTC
many,TRBJ2-1,TRBD2,TRBV20-1,CSAAGGVYNEQFF,TGCAGTGCTGCGGGGGGGGTCTACAATGAGCAGTTCTTC
many,TRBJ1-1,TRBD1,TRBV20-1,CSALRDSMNTEAFF,TGCAGTGCCCTTAGGGACAGCATGAACACTGAAGCTTTCTTT
few,TRBJ1-3,.,TRBV19,CASDTGAGNTIYF,TGTGCCAGTGACACAGGAGCTGGAAACACCATATATTTT
few,TRBJ2-2,.,TRBV11-2,CASSPTTLVGAGELFF,TGTGCCAGCAGCCCAACCACCCTCGTTGGGGCCGGGGAGCTGTTTTTT
many,TRBJ1-5,.,TRBV10-3,CAISDSNQPQHF,TGTGCCATTTCAGATAGCAATCAGCCCCAGCATTTT
.,TRBJ2-2,TRBD1,TRBV12-3/TRBV12-4,CASRTGAGELFF,TGTGCCAGCAGGACAGGGGCCGGGGAGCTGTTTTTT
few,TRBJ1-5,TRBD1,TRBV5-6,CASSLQTGREPQHF,TGTGCCAGCAGCTTGCAGACAGGGCGGGAGCCCCAGCATTTT
.,TRBJ1-2,.,TRBV15,CATSRADTWEGSLNGYTF,TGTGCCACCAGCAGAGCAGACACCTGGGAAGGGTCATTGAATGGCTACACCTTC
many,TRBJ2-7,TRBD1,TRBV11-2,CASSFRQGGREQYF,TGTGCCAGCAGCTTCCGACAGGGGGGAAGGGAGCAGTACTTC
many,TRBJ1-1,.,TRBV7-9,CASSLVYPGTEAFF,TGTGCCAGCAGCTTAGTTTACCCTGGCACTGAAGCTTTCTTT
many,TRBJ1-6,.,TRBV6-1,CASSEGLESSYNSPLHF,TGTGCCAGCAGTGAAGGGTTGGAGAGCTCCTATAATTCACCCCTCCACTTT